One and the same sample provided the 7 T cell receptor beta chains below, sequenced in a study of cytomegalovirus exposure and HLA in healthy donors. PCR employed 60 Vbeta and 13 Jbeta primers. TCRdb's copy holds only in-frame clones and misses some; the assay was immunoSEQ multiplex PCR. The profile shows around 130,000 clones, about 8.5% of them singletons. Sequenced material: PBMCs. These receptors all stem from a man aged 40-50 years in good health and CMV-seronegative.

J is TRBJ2-7 and V is TRBV15; D is possibly TRBD2 (5 bases). The germline gives CDR1 LNHNV, CDR2 YYDKDF (reference sequence). V was shortened by 0 bases and J by 2 bases, with 11 bases between the two germline ends. The CDR3 runs 15 residues. The CDR3 protein is CATSRDADGTYEQYF. For the CDR3, the DNA is TGTGCCACCAGCAGAGATGCCGACGGGACCTACGAGCAGTACTTC.

This clone was seen a handful of times. The rearrangement uses TRBV29-1 and TRBJ2-1; 7 bases agree with TRBD1. V gave up 4 bases and J gave up 10 bases; unmatched junction bases: 1. Germline V gene sequence: CDR1 SQVTM, CDR2 ANQGSEA. The length of the CDR3 is 10 residues. The CDR3 DNA is TGCAGCGTTGTGACAGGGGAGCAGTTCTTC. This codes for CSVVTGEQFF.

The genes are TRBV9 and TRBJ1-1, with D perhaps matching TRBD1 (5 bases). The CDR3 runs 17 residues. Germline CDR1 reads SGDLS; CDR2 reads YYNGEE. V was trimmed by 3 bases and J by 1 base, leaving 19 bases between them. This CDR3 is CASSAKGLPIRNTEAFF. The CDR3 nucleotides read TGTGCCAGCAGCGCCAAGGGGCTTCCCATCCGGAACACTGAAGCTTTCTTT.

V is TRBV5-6 and J is TRBJ2-3, with 9 bases aligning to TRBD1. Looked up from germline, CDR1 is SGHDT and CDR2 is YYEEEE. The CDR3 runs 17 residues. The trim removed 0 bases at V and 1 base at J, leaving 6 bases unmatched. The CDR3 DNA reads as TGTGCCAGCAGCTTGGAGTGGGGGACAGGGCGCACAGATACGCAGTATTTT. As protein: CASSLEWGTGRTDTQYF.

The V gene is TRBV30, the J gene TRBJ1-6; a weak D match, TRBD1 (6 bases). The CDR3 covers 13 residues. The V end lost 5 bases, the J end lost 6 bases, and 11 bases lay between the germline ends. Germline values: CDR1 GTSNPN, CDR2 SVGIG (reference sequence). This CDR3 reads CAWQGIGNSPLHF. The CDR3 nucleotides read TGTGCCTGGCAGGGGATTGGTAATTCACCCCTCCACTTT.

The gene calls are TRBV6-1 and TRBJ2-1; 11 nucleotides agree with TRBD2. There are 15 residues in the CDR3. Germline lookup yields CDR1 MNHNS and CDR2 SASEGT. Trimming removed 2 bases from V and 9 bases from J; junction bases left unmatched: 6. CDR3 residues: CASSELTSGGGEQFF. The DNA of the CDR3 is TGTGCCAGCAGTGAATTAACTAGCGGGGGCGGTGAGCAGTTCTTC.

This clone was observed a handful of times. The chain has TRBV5-6 and TRBJ1-5; D is uncertain. There are 13 residues in the CDR3. The V end was cut by 2 bases, the J end by 4 bases, with 7 bases between. The germline V gene has CDR1 SGHDT and CDR2 YYEEEE. CDR3 in amino acids: CASSLLGNQPQHF. CDR3 DNA sequence: TGTGCCAGCAGCTTACTAGGAAATCAGCCCCAGCATTTT.